Sequencing of this T cell receptor beta chain was carried out in a study of Graves' ophthalmopathy and Graves' hyperthyroidism. This clonotype was observed at least ten times. The antigen is unknown. General study results and limits: Detected in blood as well were most expanded thyroid clonotypes with frequency above 0.001. Ophthalmopathy could be told apart from stable hyperthyroidism by a 13-signature model (around 90% sensitivity, approximately 81% specificity).

The CDR3 length is 14 residues. Germline CDR1 is SGHTA and CDR2 is FQGNSA. V was shortened by 3 bases and J by 3 bases, with 12 bases between the two germline ends. The TCR beta CDR3 regions underwent amplification from RNA transcripts. HTBI primers were employed in first-round RT-PCR, then a second-round multiplex PCR followed. TCRdb re-analysed the multiplex PCR reads in MiXCR, keeping a single row per CDR3 protein. The sample shows about 410,000 distinct CDR3 sequences, roughly 18% of them seen only once. In this cohort, patients with other autoimmune diseases, uncontrolled infections, pregnancy or lactation were excluded. The diagnosis was founded upon clinical symptoms, serum thyroxine, TRAb, thyroid ultrasound and orbital computed tomography.

This chain connects TRBV7-2 to TRBJ2-7; the D is unclear. The receptor was isolated from a woman between 18 and 29 years old with Graves' ophthalmopathy. Material: peripheral blood. CDR3 sequence: CASSFRARSYEQYF. CDR3 bases: TGTGCCAGCAGCTTCAGAGCTCGGAGCTACGAGCAGTACTTC.